The next 28 T cell receptor beta chains were all read from a single sample in a study of blood T cells in healthy people across ages. A J-beta primer mix and a sample-barcoded 5' primer were used in a second PCR of roughly 6 to 11 cycles. TCRdb re-derived calls from the 5' RACE reads in MiXCR, one entry per CDR3 protein. The data contain some 370,000 distinct CDR3 sequences, roughly half of them singletons. Sample: blood. These receptors were taken from a man between 60 and 75 years old in good health.

The V and J genes are TRBV9 and TRBJ2-1, with 9 nucleotides matching TRBD2. Trimming took 3 bases from V and 6 from J; bases not matched to a gene: 10. The CDR3 sequence is 16 residues long. Looked up from germline, CDR1 is SGDLS and CDR2 is YYNGEE. CDR3 sequence reads: CASSARSGSVPNEQFF. The CDR3 DNA follows: TGTGCCAGCAGCGCCCGTAGCGGGAGCGTCCCCAATGAGCAGTTCTTC.

This clonotype was counted ten times or more. The chain couples TRBV29-1 to TRBJ2-7; 7 positions match TRBD1. Germline loops: CDR1 SQVTM, CDR2 ANQGSEA. The CDR3 is made up of 14 amino acids. V gave up 2 bases and J gave up 2 bases; unmatched junction bases: 6. CDR3: CSVELWDRPYEQYF. CDR3 DNA: TGCAGCGTTGAACTTTGGGACAGACCCTACGAGCAGTACTTC.

This clonotype was seen more than once but under ten times. The chain links TRBV7-9 to TRBJ2-6; 8 bases agree with TRBD1. Germline-derived CDR1 and CDR2 are SEHNR and FQNEAQ (reference sequence). The CDR3 extends over 16 amino acids. The trim removed 6 bases at V and 3 bases at J, leaving 7 bases unmatched. CDR3 bases: TGTGCCAGCAGGAGAGGACAGGGAGGTGGGGCCAACGTCCTGACTTTC. This codes for CASRRGQGGGANVLTF. The full variable domain, rest sourced from reference TRBV7-9 and TRBJ2-6, is DTGVSQNPRHKITKRGQNVTFRCDPISEHNRLYWYRQTLGQGPEFLTYFQNEAQLEKSRLLSDRFSAERPKGSFSTLEIQRTEQGDSAMYLCASRRGQGGGANVLTFGAGSRLTVL.

The chain is built from TRBV6-1 and TRBJ2-1; 11 bases are shared with TRBD1. The trim removed 4 bases at V and 9 bases at J, leaving 8 bases unmatched. The CDR3 spans 15 residues. CDR1 is MNHNS and CDR2 is SASEGT in the germline V gene. As DNA, the CDR3 is TGTGCCAGCAGTGTGGGACAGGGGGGTTTTAGTGAGCAGTTCTTC. This sequence encodes CASSVGQGGFSEQFF.

J is TRBJ2-7 and V is TRBV29-1; possible D gene TRBD2, 6 bases. Germline V gives CDR1 SQVTM, CDR2 ANQGSEA. CDR3 size: 10 residues. The germline V and J ends were trimmed by 7 bases and 5 bases, with 9 bases remaining between them. Here the CDR3 reads CSAGVNEQYF. The CDR3 nucleotides read TGCAGCGCGGGGGTCAACGAGCAGTACTTC.

The gene calls are TRBV7-8 and TRBJ2-3, with D uncertain. This CDR3 contains 13 residues. Germline V gene sequence: CDR1 SGHVS, CDR2 FQNEAQ. Trimming took off 1 base at V and 4 bases at J, with 6 bases between the two ends. Here the CDR3 reads CASSLGPSDTQYF. In DNA, the CDR3 is TGTGCCAGCAGCTTAGGCCCCTCAGATACGCAGTATTTT.

This clonotype has more than one count but fewer than ten. The chain joins TRBV20-1 to TRBJ2-7; D might be TRBD1 (6 bases). Germline CDR1 DFQATT, CDR2 SNEGSKA (reference sequence). The V and J ends lost 4 bases and 3 bases respectively, with 13 bases between them. The CDR3 has 13 amino acids. CDR3 sequence reads: CSAMGDTGYEQYF. CDR3 nucleotide sequence: TGCAGTGCTATGGGGGACACGGGCTACGAGCAGTACTTC.

This clonotype came up many times. The J gene is TRBJ2-7, the V gene TRBV15; D uncertain. The V gene lost 0 bases and the J gene lost 6 bases, with 9 bases spanning the gap. Per the germline V gene, CDR1 is LNHNV and CDR2 is YYDKDF (reference sequence). The CDR3 extends over 13 amino acids. The CDR3 reads CATSRDLGFEQYF. The CDR3 nucleotides read TGTGCCACCAGCAGAGATTTAGGGTTCGAGCAGTACTTC. The entire variable domain, with the rest obtained from reference TRBV15 and TRBJ2-7, is as follows: DAMVIQNPRYQVTQFGKPVTLSCSQTLNHNVMYWYQQKSSQAPKLLFHYYDKDFNNEADTPDNFQSRRPNTSFCFLDIRSPGLGDTAMYLCATSRDLGFEQYFGPGTRLTVT.

There are a few counts of this clonotype. The CDR3 DNA reads TGCAGTGCTAGCTCAGGACGGCTGCAAGAGACCCAGTACTTC. It codes for CSASSGRLQETQYF. The chain has TRBV20-1 and TRBJ2-5; no clear D gene. Germline loops: CDR1 DFQATT, CDR2 SNEGSKA (reference sequence). The ends were cut back, 3 bases at V and 2 bases at J, with 13 bases in the middle. This CDR3 contains 14 residues.

On this clonotype: This could be a read error, since a much larger clone is one nucleotide away. The chain employs TRBV4-3 and TRBJ1-5; a possible D gene is TRBD1 (5 bases). The V gene's germline CDR1 is LGHNA and CDR2 YSLEER. The CDR3 loop spans 15 amino acids. V dropped 0 bases and J dropped 3 bases, with 9 bases sitting between them. CDR3: CASSQDGANNQPQHF. In nucleotides, the CDR3 is TGCGCCAGCAGCCAAGACGGGGCCAACAATCAGCCCCAGCATTTT.

The rearrangement uses TRBV30 and TRBJ2-3; 9 bases are shared with TRBD2. Germline assignment: CDR1 GTSNPN and CDR2 SVGIG (reference sequence). CDR3 length: 14 residues. Trimming took 5 bases from V and 0 from J; bases not matched to a gene: 3. The CDR3 DNA is TGTGCCTGGCAAGCGGGGGGTAGCACAGATACGCAGTATTTT. Translated: CAWQAGGSTDTQYF.

This clonotype was seen only a few times. The chain carries TRBV7-2 and TRBJ2-1, with TRBD1 identical over 11 bases. Per germline, CDR1 SGHTA and CDR2 FQGNSA. V lost 5 bases to trimming and J lost 7 bases; unmatched junction nucleotides: 7. The CDR3 is made up of 15 amino acids. The CDR3 DNA reads as TGTGCCAGCAGCCACCGGGACAGGGGGGGGAATGAGCAGTTCTTC. This codes for CASSHRDRGGNEQFF.

J is TRBJ2-1 and V is TRBV3-1; 10 bases are a match to TRBD2. The CDR3 covers 17 residues. The junction had 4 bases not matched to a gene; V was cut back by 0 bases and J by 2 bases. Germline-derived CDR1 and CDR2 are LGHDT and YNNKEL (reference sequence). CDR3 nucleotide sequence: TGTGCCAGCAGCCAAGAGGGTACTAGCGGGGCCTACAATGAGCAGTTCTTC. The encoded protein is CASSQEGTSGAYNEQFF.

This clonotype was picked up many times. The rearrangement uses TRBV7-2 and TRBJ2-6; no reliable D call. CDR1 is SGHTA, CDR2 FQGNSA, per germline. Trimming pared 9 bases from V and 0 bases from J, leaving 15 bases between. The CDR3 sequence is 16 residues long. For the CDR3, the DNA is TGTGCCAGTAGAGCCAGGCGCAGCTCTGGGGCCAACGTCCTGACTTTC. As protein: CASRARRSSGANVLTF.

The chain is built from TRBV20-1 and TRBJ1-5; tentative D call: TRBD1 (5 bases). This CDR3 is 13 amino acids long. CDR1 is DFQATT and CDR2 is SNEGSKA in the germline V gene (reference sequence). V dropped 6 bases and J dropped 5 bases, with 14 bases sitting between them. CDR3 residues: CSARRDGDQPQHF. Written as DNA, the CDR3 is TGCAGTGCCCGTCGGGACGGGGATCAGCCCCAGCATTTT.

This rearrangement joins TRBV9 to TRBJ2-3; no clear D. V lost 4 bases and J 0 bases, leaving 15 bases between the germline ends. Germline V lookup: CDR1 SGDLS, CDR2 YYNGEE. This CDR3 spans 16 amino acids. Here the CDR3 reads CASSPPLAQSTDTQYF. The CDR3, as DNA: TGTGCCAGCAGCCCCCCCTTGGCGCAGAGCACAGATACGCAGTATTTT.

The rearrangement links TRBV5-1 to TRBJ2-2, with D possibly TRBD2 on 6 matching bases. This CDR3 comprises 15 residues. Looked up from germline, CDR1 is SGHRS and CDR2 is YFSETQ. The germline V and J ends were trimmed by 3 bases and 8 bases, with 17 bases remaining between them. The CDR3 here is CASSSGTPLVGELFF. The CDR3 DNA is TGCGCCAGCAGCTCTGGGACTCCCCTGGTAGGGGAGCTGTTTTTT.

The V and J genes are TRBV4-2 and TRBJ2-7; TRBD2 might be the D (6 bases). In germline, CDR1 is LGHNA, CDR2 YNFKEQ. V was clipped by 3 bases and J by 2 bases, with 8 bases between them. The CDR3 covers 13 residues. CDR3 sequence reads: CASSQTRAYEQYF. CDR3 in DNA: TGTGCCAGCAGCCAGACTAGAGCCTACGAGCAGTACTTC.

This clonotype was picked up a small number of times. The chain employs TRBV27 and TRBJ2-7, with 8 bases that match TRBD1. There are 16 residues in the CDR3. Germline V gene data show CDR1 as MNHEY and CDR2 as SMNVEV (reference sequence). V lost 3 bases and J lost 3; bases outside the gene matches: 10. Here the CDR3 reads CASSLAPGTGRYEQYF. CDR3 nucleotide sequence: TGTGCCAGCAGTTTGGCCCCCGGGACAGGCCGCTACGAGCAGTACTTC.

The CDR3 region has the DNA TGTGCCAGCAGCCCGGGGGACAGGGGGACGAGGGATACGCAGTATTTT. Protein product: CASSPGDRGTRDTQYF. The chain uses TRBV7-9 and TRBJ2-3; 11 bases agree with TRBD1. The CDR3 has 16 residues. V dropped 5 bases and J dropped 6; count of bases not matched to a gene: 10. The germline V gene encodes CDR1 SEHNR and CDR2 FQNEAQ (reference sequence).

The gene calls are TRBV6-1 and TRBJ1-2; D is unclear. The CDR3 runs to 13 residues. CDR1 MNHNS and CDR2 SASEGT come from the germline V gene. Trimming cost V 1 base and J 8 bases, with 11 bases left between them. CDR3 sequence (DNA): TGTGCCAGCAGTGAAGAAGCCGGGAGGGGCTACACCTTC. This sequence encodes CASSEEAGRGYTF.

At least ten counts were recorded for this clonotype. The DNA of the CDR3 is TGTGCCAGCAGCCCGAGCGGGACAACCTACGAGCAGTACTTC. Amino acids: CASSPSGTTYEQYF. The chain joins TRBV3-1 to TRBJ2-7; weak D call: TRBD2 (7 bases). This CDR3 region has 14 residues. V lost 4 bases, J lost 2 bases, and 12 bases lay in between. Germline V gene lookup returns CDR1 LGHDT and CDR2 YNNKEL (reference sequence).

The chain couples TRBV25-1 to TRBJ2-1; D perhaps matches TRBD1 (6 bases). Between the trimmed V and J ends, which lost 4 bases and 1 base, there was a span of 14 bases. Germline V CDR1 and CDR2: MGHDK, SYGVNS. This CDR3 has 16 residues. The CDR3 sequence: CASSGSDRRSYNEQFF. CDR3 bases: TGTGCCAGCAGTGGTTCCGACAGGCGATCCTACAATGAGCAGTTCTTC.

The chain employs TRBV2 and TRBJ2-7; D is ambiguous. Per germline, CDR1 SNHLY and CDR2 FYNNEI. Between the trimmed V and J ends, which lost 1 base and 0 bases, there was a span of 10 bases. The CDR3 contains 15 residues. CDR3 region: CASSEGAQSSYEQYF. The CDR3 region has the DNA TGTGCCAGCAGTGAAGGCGCTCAGAGCTCCTACGAGCAGTACTTC.

A few counts support this clonotype. This chain uses TRBV29-1 with TRBJ2-2; the D gene is possibly TRBD1 (5 bases). This CDR3 has 14 amino acids. The germline V and J ends were trimmed by 3 bases and 5 bases, with 13 bases remaining between them. The germline V gene encodes CDR1 SQVTM and CDR2 ANQGSEA. CDR3 protein: CSVDKLQGTGELFF. The CDR3 DNA reads TGCAGCGTTGACAAACTTCAGGGAACCGGGGAGCTGTTTTTT.

This clonotype has more than one count but fewer than ten. This chain joins TRBV6-2 or TRBV6-3 and TRBJ2-7; D is uncertain. Germline V gene lookup returns CDR1 MNHEY and CDR2 SVGEGT. Trimming removed 4 bases at V and 5 bases at J, with 9 bases between. The CDR3 spans 12 residues. The chain's CDR3 is CASSSPVNEQYF. In DNA, the CDR3 is TGTGCCAGCAGTTCCCCCGTCAACGAGCAGTACTTC.

This clonotype was observed a few times. J is TRBJ2-5 and V is TRBV28, with 7 bases fitting TRBD2. The end of the DNA is better explained by TRBJ2-7, so the J call may be wrong. Germline CDR1 and CDR2: MDHEN and SYDVKM. The CDR3 length is 14 residues. Here the CDR3 reads CASRRKTSYSEQYF. CDR3 DNA: TGTGCCAGCAGAAGGAAGACTAGCTACTCCGAGCAGTACTTC.

The chain is built from TRBV29-1 and TRBJ2-5, with D perhaps matching TRBD1 or TRBD2 (7 bases each). The J call could be wrong; TRBJ2-7 is a better fit for the DNA end. Germline V gives CDR1 SQVTM, CDR2 ANQGSEA. The CDR3 spans 12 residues. The CDR3 is CSVEGGGHEQYF. As DNA, the CDR3 is TGCAGCGTTGAGGGAGGGGGCCACGAGCAGTACTTC.